This is a list of T cell receptor beta chains from one sample in a study of identical twins. TCRdb reprocessed the 5' RACE reads via MiXCR and lists one record per CDR3 protein. The table lists under 250,000 distinct CDR3 sequences, 7.5% of them singletons. These records were also assigned to another study, of yellow fever vaccine responses in identical twins.

The sample taken for sequencing was memory (CD45RO+) T cells sorted from blood. Receptors originate from a woman aged 18 to 35 in good health. Each CDR3 is given with its conserved first and last residue. Each record gives: D gene, clone size, J gene, V gene, CDR3 protein, CDR3 DNA. D genes are given only for firm matches. Only some rows state a clone size, as once, few, many or a class for expanded clones.

NA | many | TRBJ2-1 | TRBV28 | CASSQQYGEQFF | TGTGCCAGCAGCCAGCAATACGGGGAGCAGTTCTTC
TRBD2 | many | TRBJ2-4 | TRBV20-1 | CSAELAGGLVKNIQYF | TGCAGTGCAGAACTAGCGGGAGGCTTGGTCAAAAACATTCAGTACTTC
TRBD2 | few | TRBJ2-3 | TRBV15 | CATSRGGADTQYF | TGTGCCACCAGCAGGGGAGGGGCAGATACGCAGTATTTT
NA | many | TRBJ2-7 | TRBV29-1 | CSATVSYEQYF | TGCAGCGCGACTGTCTCCTACGAGCAGTACTTC
NA | NA | TRBJ2-3 | TRBV10-3 | CAIMTGGTDTQYF | TGTGCCATCATGACGGGGGGCACAGATACGCAGTATTTT
TRBD2 | NA | TRBJ2-1 | TRBV3-1 | CASSLTGTSAYNEQFF | TGTGCCAGCAGCCTAACCGGGACTAGCGCTTACAATGAGCAGTTCTTC
NA | NA | TRBJ1-6 | TRBV6-2/TRBV6-3 | CASTLPGGSPLHF | TGTGCCAGCACCCTTCCGGGGGGCTCACCCCTCCACTTT
NA | NA | TRBJ2-5 | TRBV6-6 | CASSYLIETQYF | TGTGCCAGCAGTTACTTGATAGAGACCCAGTACTTC
NA | NA | TRBJ2-5 | TRBV21-1 | CASSPEEPQETQYF | TGTGCCAGCAGCCCAGAGGAACCGCAAGAGACCCAGTACTTC
TRBD1 | NA | TRBJ1-2 | TRBV20-1 | CSARAGTDLGGYTF | TGCAGTGCTAGAGCCGGGACAGACTTGGGTGGCTACACCTTC
NA | many | TRBJ1-6 | TRBV25-1 | CASSDLPGLLHF | TGTGCCAGCAGTGACCTTCCGGGCCTTCTCCACTTT
NA | NA | TRBJ2-3 | TRBV7-8 | CASSFKGYTQYF | TGTGCCAGCAGCTTCAAGGGGTATACGCAGTATTTT
NA | few | TRBJ1-3 | TRBV10-2 | CASSELNTIYF | TGCGCCAGCAGTGAGTTAAACACCATATATTTT
TRBD1 | many | TRBJ1-5 | TRBV2 | CASNWDRAENQPQHF | TGTGCCAGCAATTGGGACAGGGCAGAAAATCAGCCCCAGCATTTT
NA | few | TRBJ2-1 | TRBV14 | CASSQSQGFYNEQFF | TGTGCCAGCAGCCAGTCTCAGGGCTTTTACAATGAGCAGTTCTTC
TRBD2 | few | TRBJ2-5 | TRBV12-3/TRBV12-4 | CASSLWGRGLAGGSETQYF | TGTGCCAGCAGTTTATGGGGGCGCGGACTAGCGGGAGGTTCTGAGACCCAGTACTTC
NA | NA | TRBJ2-3 | TRBV27 | CASSSLGGPPSTDTQYF | TGTGCCAGCAGTTCTTTGGGGGGACCCCCTAGCACAGATACGCAGTATTTT
NA | NA | TRBJ2-3 | TRBV7-2 | CASSLSPAGTQYF | TGTGCCAGCAGCTTATCCCCAGCGGGTACGCAGTATTTT
NA | few | TRBJ1-2 | TRBV5-5 | CASSLAGRRVAGYTF | TGTGCCAGCAGCTTGGCCGGCAGGCGGGTAGCTGGCTACACCTTC
TRBD2 | NA | TRBJ2-1 | TRBV3-1 | CASSQSYSGRQFF | TGTGCCAGCAGTCAATCATATAGCGGGAGGCAGTTCTTC
NA | few | TRBJ1-2 | TRBV24-1 | CATSETGNYGYTF | TGTGCCACCAGTGAGACGGGAAACTATGGCTACACCTTC
NA | NA | TRBJ1-2 | TRBV6-5 | CASSNGLAGYTF | TGTGCCAGCAGTAATGGCCTGGCCGGCTACACCTTC
TRBD2 | NA | TRBJ2-7 | TRBV19 | CASSASSGDSYEQYF | TGTGCCAGTAGTGCCTCTAGCGGGGACTCCTACGAGCAGTACTTC
NA | NA | TRBJ1-5 | TRBV2 | CASSAETSNQPQHF | TGTGCCAGCAGTGCAGAGACCAGCAATCAGCCCCAGCATTTT
NA | NA | TRBJ1-2 | TRBV6-5 | CASSYSRVRNGYTF | TGTGCCAGCAGTTACTCCCGGGTCCGGAATGGCTACACCTTC
TRBD2 | NA | TRBJ2-1 | TRBV11-2 | CASSSTTSGGSNEQFF | TGTGCCAGCAGCTCCACGACTAGCGGGGGCTCCAATGAGCAGTTCTTC
NA | many | TRBJ2-3 | TRBV7-2 | CASSLAQGNTDTQYF | TGTGCCAGCAGCTTAGCGCAGGGAAATACAGATACGCAGTATTTT
NA | NA | TRBJ2-5 | TRBV29-1 | CSVDDFQETQYF | TGCAGCGTTGATGACTTTCAAGAGACCCAGTACTTC
NA | many | TRBJ1-5 | TRBV12-3/TRBV12-4 | CASSLGGGGQPQHF | TGTGCCAGCAGCTTAGGGGGGGGAGGTCAGCCCCAGCATTTT
NA | NA | TRBJ1-5 | TRBV6-1 | CASRLRRVEGPQHF | TGTGCCAGCAGACTTAGGCGGGTCGAGGGGCCCCAGCATTTT
NA | many | TRBJ2-7 | TRBV29-1 | CSGGRGLNYEQYF | TGCAGCGGGGGCCGGGGACTCAACTACGAGCAGTACTTC
NA | many | TRBJ2-1 | TRBV24-1 | CATSDTDPGVPQYNEQFF | TGTGCCACCAGTGATACGGACCCCGGGGTCCCCCAATACAATGAGCAGTTCTTC
TRBD1 | many | TRBJ2-1 | TRBV4-1 | CASSRGQGPGGNEQFF | TGCGCCAGCAGCCGGGGACAGGGCCCGGGGGGTAATGAGCAGTTCTTC
NA | many | TRBJ1-6 | TRBV27 | CASKLKNNSPLHF | TGTGCCAGCAAATTGAAAAATAATTCACCCCTCCACTTT
NA | NA | TRBJ2-3 | TRBV5-1 | CASTQDWGGPGDTQYF | TGCGCCAGCACCCAGGATTGGGGGGGGCCGGGAGATACGCAGTATTTT
NA | NA | TRBJ2-2 | TRBV7-2 | CASSLVGNGELFF | TGTGCCAGCAGCTTAGTGGGGAACGGGGAGCTGTTTTTT
NA | NA | TRBJ2-3 | TRBV2 | CASSHDQGNTQYF | TGTGCCAGCAGTCACGACCAGGGGAATACGCAGTATTTT
NA | NA | TRBJ1-1 | TRBV7-9 | CASSLAGQAEAFF | TGTGCCAGCAGCTTAGCGGGACAAGCCGAAGCTTTCTTT
NA | many | TRBJ2-5 | TRBV5-1 | CASSLAVGYQETQYF | TGCGCCAGCAGCTTGGCCGTCGGTTACCAAGAGACCCAGTACTTC
TRBD1 | few | TRBJ2-7 | TRBV6-2/TRBV6-3 | CASRRWTGITYEQYF | TGTGCCAGCAGACGCTGGACAGGGATAACCTACGAGCAGTACTTC
TRBD1 | NA | TRBJ1-6 | TRBV28 | CASRPGGQGVSTLHF | TGTGCCAGCAGACCAGGGGGACAGGGGGTTAGCACCCTCCACTTT
NA | NA | TRBJ2-5 | TRBV7-3 | CASSLTGRGETQYF | TGTGCCAGCAGCTTGACGGGGCGGGGTGAGACCCAGTACTTC
NA | NA | TRBJ2-7 | TRBV3-1 | CASSPHKGFRGGTYEQYF | TGTGCCAGCAGCCCCCACAAGGGGTTCAGGGGGGGCACCTACGAGCAGTACTTC
NA | many | TRBJ1-1 | TRBV5-1 | CASRTPSGWDTEAFF | TGCGCCAGCAGGACCCCATCGGGGTGGGACACTGAAGCTTTCTTT
TRBD1 | NA | TRBJ2-5 | TRBV4-3 | CASSQVLDRAGETQYF | TGCGCCAGCAGCCAAGTACTGGACAGGGCGGGGGAGACCCAGTACTTC
TRBD2 | many | TRBJ2-3 | TRBV10-1 | CASSGERDTDTQYF | TGCGCCAGCAGTGGGGAGCGGGACACAGATACGCAGTATTTT
TRBD2 | NA | TRBJ2-7 | TRBV7-2 | CASSPLAGARAHEQYF | TGTGCCAGCAGCCCCCTAGCGGGAGCTAGAGCCCACGAGCAGTACTTC
NA | many | TRBJ1-1 | TRBV12-3/TRBV12-4 | CASSPTENTEAFF | TGTGCCAGCAGTCCTACAGAGAACACTGAAGCTTTCTTT
NA | NA | TRBJ1-4 | TRBV29-1 | CSVDRGINEKLFF | TGCAGCGTTGATCGGGGGATTAATGAAAAACTGTTTTTT
NA | few | TRBJ1-2 | TRBV24-1 | CATSDFGLYGYTF | TGTGCCACCAGTGATTTCGGCCTCTATGGCTACACCTTC
NA | NA | TRBJ1-6 | TRBV7-2 | CASSLEGRYNSPLHF | TGTGCCAGCAGCTTAGAGGGACGGTATAATTCACCCCTCCACTTT
NA | many | TRBJ1-5 | TRBV12-3/TRBV12-4 | CASSLGQSNNQPQHF | TGTGCCAGCAGTTTAGGACAGTCGAACAATCAGCCCCAGCATTTT
TRBD1 | few | TRBJ2-7 | TRBV12-3/TRBV12-4 | CASSLFWSRDRGSYEQYF | TGTGCCAGCAGTTTATTTTGGTCAAGGGACAGGGGCTCCTACGAGCAGTACTTC
NA | NA | TRBJ2-7 | TRBV7-2 | CASNPGRAGYEQYF | TGTGCCAGCAACCCCGGCAGGGCGGGCTACGAGCAGTACTTC
NA | few | TRBJ2-5 | TRBV7-2 | CASSVGGTQYF | TGTGCCAGCAGCGTCGGGGGAACCCAGTACTTC